The TCR beta chain under discussion was sequenced for a study of T cells after posttransplantation cyclophosphamide. The study, taken as a whole, reports: Later post-transplant blood repertoires were often dominated by donor CD8+ memory clones. Tissue-infiltrating T cells from skin or gut overlapped little with blood T cells.

Cells defined as naive were viable CD3+CD4+ or CD3+CD8+ and CCR7+CD45RA+CD45RO-CD95-CD27+CD28+. The table came from immunoSEQ multiplex PCR; TCRdb's copy has only in-frame clones and leaves some out. The sample carries approximately 3,800 clones, 90% to 95% recorded once. Trimming shortened V by 6 bases and J by 3 bases, and 12 bases separated the two germline ends. Germline values: CDR1 SNHLY, CDR2 FYNNEI. This CDR3 has 13 amino acids. As for this clone: The antigen is undetermined.

The sample was naive CD4+ T cells sorted from PBMCs. V usage is TRBV2 and J usage is TRBJ2-7; possibly TRBD1 for D (6 bases). This TCR was recovered from a man in his fifties or sixties. CDR3 coding DNA: TGTGCCAGCAGCCCAGAGACAGGCTACGAGCAGTACTTC. This translates into CASSPETGYEQYF.